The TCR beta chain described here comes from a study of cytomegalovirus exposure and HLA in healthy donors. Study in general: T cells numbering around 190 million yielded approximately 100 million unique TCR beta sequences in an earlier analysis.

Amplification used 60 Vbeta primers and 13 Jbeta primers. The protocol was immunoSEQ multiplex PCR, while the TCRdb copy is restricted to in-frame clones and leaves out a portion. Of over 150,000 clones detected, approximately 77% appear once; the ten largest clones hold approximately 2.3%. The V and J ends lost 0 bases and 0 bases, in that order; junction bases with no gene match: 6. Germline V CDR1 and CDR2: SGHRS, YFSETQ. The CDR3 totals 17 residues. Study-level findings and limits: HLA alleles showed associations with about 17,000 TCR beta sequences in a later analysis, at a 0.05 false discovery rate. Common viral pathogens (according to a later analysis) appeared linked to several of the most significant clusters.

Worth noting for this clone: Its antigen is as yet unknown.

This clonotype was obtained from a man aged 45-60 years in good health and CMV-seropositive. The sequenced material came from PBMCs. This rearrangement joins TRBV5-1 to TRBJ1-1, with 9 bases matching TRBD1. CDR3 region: CASSLEGQGWLNTEAFF. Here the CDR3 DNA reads TGCGCCAGCAGCTTGGAAGGACAGGGGTGGTTGAACACTGAAGCTTTCTTT.